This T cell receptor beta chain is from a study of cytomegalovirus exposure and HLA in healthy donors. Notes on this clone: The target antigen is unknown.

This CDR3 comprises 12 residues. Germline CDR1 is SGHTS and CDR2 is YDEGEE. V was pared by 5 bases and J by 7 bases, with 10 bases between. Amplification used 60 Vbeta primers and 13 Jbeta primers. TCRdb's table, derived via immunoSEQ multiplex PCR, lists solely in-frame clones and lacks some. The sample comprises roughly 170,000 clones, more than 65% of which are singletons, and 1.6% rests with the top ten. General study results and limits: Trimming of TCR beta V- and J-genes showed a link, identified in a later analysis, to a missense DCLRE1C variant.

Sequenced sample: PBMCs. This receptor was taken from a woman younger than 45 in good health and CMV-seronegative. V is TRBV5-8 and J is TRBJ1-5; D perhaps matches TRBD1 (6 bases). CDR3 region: CASSNRAQPQHF. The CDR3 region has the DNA TGTGCCAGCAGTAACAGGGCACAGCCCCAGCATTTT.